The 27 T cell receptor beta chains below all came from one sample that was sequenced in a study of T cells in Graves' hyperthyroidism and ophthalmopathy. Amplified TCR beta CDR3 regions came from RNA transcripts. First-round RT-PCR with HTBI primers amplified the TCR CDR3 region. One entry per CDR3 protein, called by TCRdb with MiXCR from the multiplex PCR reads. The sample carries some 570,000 distinct CDR3 sequences, 11% to 15% recorded once. The sample comprised blood. The receptors were sampled from a woman between 18 and 29 years old with Graves' ophthalmopathy.

The chain carries TRBV19 and TRBJ1-5, with 10 nucleotides matching TRBD1. Trimming took 4 bases from V and 7 from J; bases not matched to a gene: 10. Germline V lookup: CDR1 LNHDA, CDR2 SQIVND (reference sequence). The CDR3 runs 16 residues. The CDR3 DNA is TGTGCCAGTAGTAACGGTCCGGGACAGGGGTTCCAGCCCCAGCATTTT. Its protein product is CASSNGPGQGFQPQHF. Combining the CDR3 with reference TRBV19 and TRBJ1-5 gives the whole variable domain DGGITQSPKYLFRKEGQNVTLSCEQNLNHDAMYWYRQDPGQGLRLIYYSQIVNDFQKGDIAEGYSVSREKKESFPLTVTSAQKNPTAFYLCASSNGPGQGFQPQHFGDGTRLSIL.

The rearrangement joins TRBV4-1 to TRBJ2-3; 10 nucleotides line up with TRBD2. This CDR3 is built from 17 residues. The germline CDR1 and CDR2 sequences are MGHRA and YSYEKL. V shed 8 bases, J shed 6 bases, and the junction held 17 bases outside the gene matches. CDR3 coding DNA: TGCGCCAGCCAACTTGTTCTAGCGGGAGTGGGGGTTGATACGCAGTATTTT. It translates to CASQLVLAGVGVDTQYF.

This clonotype was detected a few times. This chain links TRBV4-1 with TRBJ1-2, with 8 bases aligning to TRBD1. Germline-derived CDR1 and CDR2 are MGHRA and YSYEKL. V shed 2 bases, J shed 5 bases, and the junction held 10 bases outside the gene matches. The CDR3 runs 16 residues. The CDR3 sequence is CASSQPVDRAGYGYTF. In nucleotides, the CDR3 is TGCGCCAGCAGCCAACCCGTGGACAGGGCGGGATATGGCTACACCTTC.

This clonotype was recorded a few times. The chain links TRBV7-3 to TRBJ2-1, with D tentatively TRBD1 (6 bases). This CDR3 has 14 residues. V was pared by 5 bases and J by 5 bases, with 13 bases between. Germline V CDR1 and CDR2: SGHTA, FQGTGA. DNA of the CDR3: TGTGCCAGCAGCGGCCAGACAGGAGACAATGAGCAGTTCTTC. Translation gives CASSGQTGDNEQFF.

This clonotype was observed many times. The chain recombines TRBV11-3 with TRBJ2-1; D is tentatively TRBD1 or TRBD2 (5 bases each). The ends were cut back, 4 bases at V and 5 bases at J, with 18 bases in the middle. This CDR3 is built from 16 residues. CDR1 is SGHNT, CDR2 YENEEA, per germline. The CDR3, as DNA: TGTGCCAGCAGCTCTCCTCCGGGGCTCGGGGACAATGAGCAGTTCTTC. This translates into CASSSPPGLGDNEQFF.

This clonotype was counted at least ten times. The chain uses TRBV12-3 or TRBV12-4 and TRBJ1-2; TRBD1 matches at 12 bases. J was trimmed by 7 bases and V by 3 bases; bases with no gene match: 9. The CDR3 runs to 16 residues. CDR3 bases: TGTGCCAGCAGTTTCGGGGAGGGACAGGGGGCGATTGGCTACACCTTC. Its protein product is CASSFGEGQGAIGYTF.

The chain combines TRBV30 with TRBJ1-1; 11 nucleotides match TRBD1. J was trimmed by 3 bases and V by 3 bases; bases with no gene match: 3. Per the germline V gene, CDR1 is GTSNPN and CDR2 is SVGIG (reference sequence). The CDR3 sequence is 14 residues long. The CDR3 region is CAWSRDRGYTEAFF. The CDR3 DNA reads TGTGCCTGGAGCCGGGACAGGGGGTACACTGAAGCTTTCTTT.

The rearrangement links TRBV9 to TRBJ2-3; 14 nucleotides match TRBD2. With V trimmed by 4 bases and J by 4 bases, 14 bases remained unmatched. CDR1 and CDR2 from the germline V gene are SGDLS and YYNGEE. The CDR3 extends over 19 amino acids. This CDR3 is CASSLSPGTSGRSADTQYF. The CDR3 nucleotides are TGTGCCAGCAGCCTAAGTCCCGGGACTAGCGGGAGATCAGCAGATACGCAGTATTTT.

This clonotype was seen only a few times. The rearrangement joins TRBV6-1 to TRBJ1-5; D unclear. Germline CDR1 is MNHNS and CDR2 is SASEGT. The CDR3 spans 14 residues. The V and J ends lost 5 bases and 4 bases respectively, with 12 bases between them. This CDR3 is CASSYDGQNQPQHF. In DNA form, the CDR3 reads TGTGCCAGCAGTTATGACGGGCAAAATCAGCCCCAGCATTTT.

Details on this clonotype: This may be a read error: a much more frequent sequence differs by one nucleotide. The V call is TRBV29-1, the J call TRBJ2-2; possibly TRBD2 for D (6 bases). There are 14 residues in the CDR3. Per the germline V gene, CDR1 is SQVTM and CDR2 is ANQGSEA. As DNA, the CDR3 is TGCAGCGTGGTAGTCAACTCGAACACCGGGGGGCTGTTTTTT. Protein product: CSVVVNSNTGGLFF.

This clonotype was observed a few times. The chain links TRBV13 to TRBJ1-2, with D possibly matching TRBD1 (5 bases). The V gene's germline CDR1 is PRHDT and CDR2 FYEKMQ (reference sequence). V was trimmed by 5 bases and J by 8 bases, leaving 15 bases between them. The CDR3 runs 13 residues. CDR3 residues: CASSPTGLWGYTF. Written as DNA, the CDR3 is TGTGCCAGCAGCCCAACGGGGCTCTGGGGCTACACCTTC.

This clonotype was counted ten times or more. The gene calls are TRBV9 and TRBJ2-7; 13 positions agree with TRBD2. Germline V gene lookup returns CDR1 SGDLS and CDR2 YYNGEE. V lost 0 bases, J lost 2 bases, and 14 bases stayed unmatched. The CDR3 extends over 20 amino acids. This chain's CDR3 is CASSVDTVRGGTSGAYEQYF. Here the CDR3 DNA reads TGTGCCAGCAGCGTAGACACCGTGCGTGGTGGGACTAGCGGGGCCTACGAGCAGTACTTC.

The CDR3, as DNA: TGTGCCAGTAGTCCACTGGGGCCGGGACTAGCTGGGGCCAACGTCCTGACTTTC. Translation gives CASSPLGPGLAGANVLTF. The chain combines TRBV19 with TRBJ2-6, with 8 bases identical to TRBD2. This CDR3 is 18 amino acids long. V gave up 5 bases and J gave up 2 bases; unmatched junction bases: 11. Germline V gene lookup returns CDR1 LNHDA and CDR2 SQIVND (reference sequence).

This clonotype came up many times. J is TRBJ2-2 and V is TRBV28; D may be TRBD2 (5 bases). This CDR3 comprises 13 residues. The V gene lost 2 bases and the J gene lost 8 bases, with 9 bases spanning the gap. Per germline, CDR1 MDHEN and CDR2 SYDVKM. The CDR3 DNA follows: TGTGCCAGCAGTTTAGGACTCGAAGGGGAGCTGTTTTTT. This translates into CASSLGLEGELFF.

This clonotype has at least ten counts. The V call is TRBV4-3, the J call TRBJ1-2; 7 nucleotides match TRBD1. V was clipped by 4 bases and J by 2 bases; unmatched bases: 4. The CDR3 runs 14 residues. In germline, CDR1 is LGHNA, CDR2 YSLEER. DNA of the CDR3: TGCGCCAGCAGCCGACAAGGGGGCAACTATGGCTACACCTTC. It translates to CASSRQGGNYGYTF.

This clonotype was seen ten or more times. The chain has TRBV27 and TRBJ2-1; possibly TRBD1 for D (6 bases). This CDR3 has 13 amino acids. V shed 7 bases and J shed 2 bases, with 9 bases lying between them. Per germline, CDR1 MNHEY and CDR2 SMNVEV (reference sequence). CDR3 region: CASKGDPYNEQFF. For the CDR3, the DNA is TGTGCCAGCAAGGGGGATCCCTACAATGAGCAGTTCTTC.

The sample holds many counts of this clonotype. The rearrangement joins TRBV5-8 to TRBJ2-1; 9 bases are shared with TRBD1. The CDR3 has 15 amino acids. From germline, CDR1 is SGHTS and CDR2 YDEGEE. V trimming: 4 bases; J trimming: 3 bases; junction bases outside the gene matches: 5. The CDR3 protein is CASSKPGQGYNEQFF. In DNA, the CDR3 is TGTGCCAGCAGCAAACCGGGACAGGGCTACAATGAGCAGTTCTTC.

Ten or more counts support this clonotype. The rearrangement uses TRBV29-1 and TRBJ2-5, with TRBD1 matching 7 bases. The CDR3 spans 13 residues. Germline loops: CDR1 SQVTM, CDR2 ANQGSEA. J was trimmed by 4 bases and V by 6 bases; bases with no gene match: 8. CDR3 DNA: TGCAGCGTCTCGACAGGGCGAGGAGAGACCCAGTACTTC. This gives the protein CSVSTGRGETQYF.

The chain recombines TRBV6-2 or TRBV6-3 with TRBJ2-5; the D is unclear. Germline V CDR1 and CDR2: MNHEY, SVGEGT. V was trimmed by 4 bases and J by 5 bases, leaving 14 bases between them. This CDR3 spans 14 amino acids. DNA for the CDR3: TGTGCCAGCAGTTTCTCGATGTCCGTCGAGACCCAGTACTTC. Translating it yields CASSFSMSVETQYF.

This clonotype has at least ten counts. The V gene is TRBV20-1, the J gene TRBJ1-1; D is possibly TRBD1 (6 bases). The CDR3 sequence is 16 residues long. Trimming pared 0 bases from V and 0 bases from J, leaving 14 bases between. CDR1 and CDR2 from the germline V gene are DFQATT and SNEGSKA (reference sequence). CDR3 DNA sequence: TGCAGTGCTAGAGATCCCACAGGGTTGATGAACACTGAAGCTTTCTTT. It encodes CSARDPTGLMNTEAFF.

The table lists this clonotype with many counts. This chain connects TRBV20-1 to TRBJ2-7; 8 bases are a match to TRBD1. J lost 3 bases, V lost 6 bases, and 10 bases had no gene match. The germline CDR1 and CDR2 sequences are DFQATT and SNEGSKA (reference sequence). The CDR3 contains 14 residues. This CDR3 is CSAAPGQAIYEQYF. CDR3 DNA sequence: TGCAGTGCGGCCCCGGGACAGGCTATCTACGAGCAGTACTTC.

The sample holds many counts of this clonotype. The chain combines TRBV6-1 with TRBJ1-1; 9 bases align to TRBD1. The germline CDR1 and CDR2 sequences are MNHNS and SASEGT. The V gene end was trimmed by 6 bases and the J gene end by 5 bases; junction bases not matched to a gene: 13. The CDR3 length is 16 residues. The CDR3 region has the DNA TGTGCCAGCAGGCCGGGACAGGGAGGAGTGAGTACTGAAGCTTTCTTT. Its translation is CASRPGQGGVSTEAFF.

Points on this clonotype: A read error is possible here, since a much larger clone lies one base away. This sequence joins TRBV5-5 and TRBJ1-1, with D possibly matching TRBD1 (5 bases). Looked up from germline, CDR1 is SGHKS and CDR2 is YYEKEE (reference sequence). This CDR3 contains 13 residues. In DNA form, the CDR3 reads TGTGCCGGCAGCACGGGACTGAACACTGAAGCTTTCTTT. The encoded protein is CAGSTGLNTEAFF.

Many counts were recorded for this clonotype. The genes are TRBV13 and TRBJ2-3, with D unclear. Germline loops: CDR1 PRHDT, CDR2 FYEKMQ (reference sequence). The V gene lost 5 bases and the J gene lost 7 bases, with 10 bases spanning the gap. The CDR3 has 12 amino acids. DNA for the CDR3: TGTGCCAGCAGCCCGACCACTAATACGCAGTATTTT. Translated, it gives CASSPTTNTQYF.

This clonotype was found a few times. The chain uses TRBV13 and TRBJ2-7; 8 bases map to TRBD1. V dropped 5 bases and J dropped 5; count of bases not matched to a gene: 8. CDR1 is PRHDT, CDR2 FYEKMQ, per germline (reference sequence). The CDR3 loop spans 14 amino acids. In DNA form, the CDR3 reads TGTGCCAGCAGCCCCCGGACAGGGAGGAACGAGCAGTACTTC. It is translated as CASSPRTGRNEQYF.

This clonotype was recorded a few times. This rearrangement joins TRBV4-2 to TRBJ2-7; D is possibly TRBD2 (6 bases). This CDR3 has 14 amino acids. The ends were cut back, 0 bases at V and 3 bases at J, with 9 bases in the middle. Germline loops: CDR1 LGHNA, CDR2 YNFKEQ. The DNA of the CDR3 is TGTGCCAGCAGCCAAGAGGCGGGAATCTACGAGCAGTACTTC. Encoded protein: CASSQEAGIYEQYF.

This clonotype was detected ten times or more. The CDR3 coding sequence is TGTGCCACCAGTGACTTCAGGACAGGGGTGAGCACAGATACGCAGTATTTT. Translated: CATSDFRTGVSTDTQYF. The chain is built from TRBV24-1 and TRBJ2-3; 9 bases are a match to TRBD1. Trimming took 4 bases from V and 0 from J; bases not matched to a gene: 7. This CDR3 comprises 17 residues. Germline CDR1 reads KGHDR; CDR2 reads SFDVKD.